This record covers a single T cell receptor (beta chain). These data originate in a study of T cell changes during pregnancy in multiple sclerosis. This CDR3 has 16 amino acids. J was trimmed by 3 bases and V by 7 bases; bases with no gene match: 9. Germline CDR1 MNHNY, CDR2 SVGAGI (reference sequence). Here immunoSEQ multiplex PCR was the method, and the copy in TCRdb shows in-frame clones only, minus some. The sample lists fewer than 45,000 clones; 85% to 90% were seen once. This clonotype originated in a female donor in good health, enrolled as a control in a pregnancy study. Specimen: CD8+ T cells from peripheral blood mononuclear cells, collected after pregnancy. This chain joins TRBV6-6 and TRBJ2-2; 9 nucleotides align to TRBD2. In DNA, the CDR3 is TGTGCCAGCACCCTTATAGCGGGGGACTACACCGGGGAGCTGTTTTTT. Translating it yields CASTLIAGDYTGELFF.